Listed below are T cell receptor beta chains from one sample, sequenced in a study of blood T cells in healthy people across ages. TCRdb re-derived calls from the 5' RACE reads in MiXCR, one entry per CDR3 protein. Among around 500,000 distinct CDR3 sequences listed, around 27% were seen once. The same sample was also studied in work on T cells of mothers and their children.

Sequenced input: blood. The receptors were sampled from a boy between 2 and 10 years old in good health. The conserved cysteine and the conserved F or W are not part of the CDR3 here. A D gene is named only where the DNA matches it firmly.

>.|TRBV2|TRBJ2-5
ASKTGETQY
>.|TRBV11-2|TRBJ2-4
ASSVPGGGAKNIQY
>.|TRBV12-3/TRBV12-4|TRBJ1-1
ASSFKGTTGGRTEAF
>TRBD2|TRBV27|TRBJ2-1
ASSFVGGSNEQF
>.|TRBV29-1|TRBJ2-3
SVGAPTDTQY
>TRBD1|TRBV6-6|TRBJ1-1
ASSTRTGLNTEAF
>TRBD2|TRBV12-3/TRBV12-4|TRBJ2-1
ASSSGLAGGDEQF
>.|TRBV12-5|.
ASGWGFNEQF
>.|TRBV10-3|TRBJ2-6
AIRETRWGVHSGANVLT
>.|TRBV7-2|TRBJ1-2
ASRSRANYGYT
>.|TRBV29-1|TRBJ1-4
SGYYREDEKLF
>.|TRBV29-1|TRBJ1-2
SVIWGDYGYT
>.|TRBV29-1|TRBJ2-5
SVDVGGQETQY
>.|TRBV14|TRBJ2-3
ASSNSEGQAQY
>.|TRBV9|TRBJ1-2
ASSVARDYGYT
>TRBD2|TRBV12-3/TRBV12-4|TRBJ2-5
ASSSSGRDRNEQF
>.|TRBV12-3/TRBV12-4|TRBJ2-3
ASSLLDTQY
>.|TRBV12-5|TRBJ2-7
ASGHSRVSSHEQY
>.|TRBV12-3/TRBV12-4|TRBJ1-2
ASSLGGIYGYT
>TRBD1|TRBV15|TRBJ1-1
ATSSGTGDRNTEAF
>.|TRBV3-1|TRBJ1-1
ASSQRNTNTEAF
>TRBD2|TRBV12-3/TRBV12-4|TRBJ2-5
ASSLAGPGLAEETQY
>.|TRBV10-3|TRBJ2-5
AINGGGVETQY
>.|TRBV7-2|TRBJ2-7
ASSPFGGPQY
>TRBD1|TRBV3-1|TRBJ1-4
ASSQTSGGSNEKLF
>.|TRBV3-1|TRBJ2-3
ASSQVGVADTQY
>.|TRBV11-2|TRBJ2-5
ASSTRWGVGETQY
>.|TRBV5-1|TRBJ2-5
ASSLDTGSHQETQY